This T cell receptor (beta chain) stems from a study of PD-1 blockade in classical Hodgkin lymphoma. Study conclusions and caveats: A significant rise in TCR diversity by C4D1 was seen for CD4+ but not CD8+ cells.

As to time point: cycle 4 day 1 (C4D1), after about 6 weeks of nivolumab. Every single patient, without exception, relapsed after autologous stem cell transplantation, and brentuximab vedotin exposure varied. Responses achieved at best were complete response, partial response or progressive disease. This CDR3 is 14 amino acids long. Trimming left V 2 bases short and J 2 bases short, with 9 bases between. Germline loops: CDR1 MNHNY, CDR2 SVGAGI (reference sequence). As to this clone: The antigen remains undetermined.

Profiled with immunoSEQ multiplex PCR; TCRdb holds only in-frame clones, not every one. The sample contains around 19,000 clones, approximately 80% of which appear only once. The chain employs TRBV6-6 and TRBJ1-1, with unresolved D. This receptor was taken from a human donor with classical Hodgkin lymphoma. The sequencing here drew on peripheral blood mononuclear cells (PBMCs), taken before the fourth cycle of nivolumab. CDR3: CASSYHTENTEAFF. DNA for the CDR3: TGTGCCAGCAGTTACCACACAGAAAACACTGAAGCTTTCTTT.